This is a list of T cell receptor beta chains from one sample in a study of blood T cell repertoires in COVID-19. Method: immunoSEQ multiplex PCR; TCRdb's copy keeps in-frame clones and lacks some. The sample yields roughly 150,000 clones, around nine tenths seen once. The sample consisted of peripheral blood. The receptor set was obtained from a human donor in a cohort sampled during active COVID-19. Each CDR3 is given with its conserved first and last residue. The order of the fields is clone size, V gene, D gene, J gene, CDR3 protein, CDR3 DNA. D genes are given only for firm matches. The size field is filled for only some rows; it gives once, few, many or a size class.

abundance: NA
v_gene: TRBV12-3/TRBV12-4
d_gene: TRBD1
j_gene: TRBJ1-2
CDR3aa: CASSAGTVYGYTF
CDR3nt: TGTGCCAGCAGTGCCGGGACAGTCTATGGCTACACCTTC

abundance: few
v_gene: TRBV7-8
d_gene: TRBD1
j_gene: TRBJ1-5
CDR3aa: CASSYDRVNQPQHF
CDR3nt: TGTGCCAGCAGTTATGACAGGGTGAATCAGCCCCAGCATTTT

abundance: once
v_gene: TRBV5-6
d_gene: TRBD2
j_gene: TRBJ2-1
CDR3aa: CASLGPAGEEQFF
CDR3nt: TGTGCCAGCCTCGGTCCAGCGGGGGAGGAACAGTTCTTC

abundance: NA
v_gene: TRBV18
d_gene: TRBD1
j_gene: TRBJ2-7
CDR3aa: CASSSTGLFNEQYF
CDR3nt: TGTGCCAGCTCATCGACAGGGTTGTTCAACGAGCAGTACTTC

abundance: NA
v_gene: TRBV4-1
d_gene: TRBD2
j_gene: TRBJ2-7
CDR3aa: CASSQDLWNSGGSYEQYF
CDR3nt: TGCGCCAGCAGCCAAGATCTCTGGAATAGCGGGGGTTCCTACGAGCAGTACTTC

abundance: NA
v_gene: TRBV19
d_gene: TRBD2
j_gene: TRBJ2-7
CDR3aa: CASSSGSPYEQYF
CDR3nt: TGTGCCAGTTCTAGCGGGAGCCCCTACGAGCAGTACTTC

abundance: NA
v_gene: TRBV11-1
d_gene: TRBD1
j_gene: TRBJ2-1
CDR3aa: CASSSGTVFDNEQFF
CDR3nt: TGTGCCAGCAGCTCCGGGACAGTATTTGACAATGAGCAGTTCTTC

abundance: NA
v_gene: TRBV30
d_gene: NA
j_gene: TRBJ2-7
CDR3aa: CAWSPGGLYEQYF
CDR3nt: TGTGCCTGGAGTCCCGGGGGGCTCTACGAGCAGTACTTC

abundance: NA
v_gene: TRBV29-1
d_gene: TRBD1
j_gene: TRBJ2-5
CDR3aa: CSVVGQGQETQYF
CDR3nt: TGCAGCGTTGTGGGACAGGGCCAAGAGACCCAGTACTTC

abundance: NA
v_gene: TRBV29-1
d_gene: NA
j_gene: TRBJ2-1
CDR3aa: CSVARSNEQFF
CDR3nt: TGCAGCGTTGCTAGGTCCAATGAGCAGTTCTTC

abundance: once
v_gene: TRBV7-6
d_gene: NA
j_gene: TRBJ2-3
CDR3aa: CASSLGSGGNPDTQYF
CDR3nt: TGTGCCAGCAGCTTAGGGTCTGGGGGGAATCCAGATACGCAGTATTTT

abundance: NA
v_gene: TRBV10-2
d_gene: TRBD1
j_gene: TRBJ2-7
CDR3aa: CASSDTGQGALYEQYF
CDR3nt: TGCGCCAGCAGTGACACGGGACAGGGGGCGTTATACGAGCAGTACTTC

abundance: NA
v_gene: TRBV29-1
d_gene: NA
j_gene: TRBJ2-7
CDR3aa: CSGDRFRRYREQYF
CDR3nt: TGCAGCGGTGACAGGTTTAGGCGTTATCGCGAGCAGTACTTC

abundance: NA
v_gene: TRBV6-2/TRBV6-3
d_gene: TRBD2
j_gene: TRBJ2-1
CDR3aa: CASSYTKGLAVYNEQFF
CDR3nt: TGTGCCAGCAGTTACACAAAAGGACTAGCGGTCTACAATGAGCAGTTCTTC

abundance: once
v_gene: TRBV19
d_gene: TRBD2
j_gene: TRBJ2-5
CDR3aa: CASSIPKTSGGETQYF
CDR3nt: TGTGCCAGTAGTATCCCGAAAACTAGCGGGGGAGAGACCCAGTACTTC

abundance: NA
v_gene: TRBV18
d_gene: NA
j_gene: TRBJ2-1
CDR3aa: CASSRESGLGYNEQFF
CDR3nt: TGTGCCAGCTCGCGGGAATCGGGTTTAGGCTACAATGAGCAGTTCTTC

abundance: NA
v_gene: TRBV27
d_gene: TRBD2
j_gene: TRBJ2-1
CDR3aa: CASSLGLAGGYNEQFF
CDR3nt: TGTGCCAGCAGTTTAGGACTAGCGGGAGGGTACAATGAGCAGTTCTTC

abundance: NA
v_gene: TRBV21-1
d_gene: NA
j_gene: TRBJ1-4
CDR3aa: CASSKAPFHSATNEKLFF
CDR3nt: TGTGCCAGCAGCAAAGCCCCGTTTCACAGTGCAACTAATGAAAAACTGTTTTTT

abundance: NA
v_gene: TRBV7-8
d_gene: TRBD2
j_gene: TRBJ2-5
CDR3aa: CASSPNLGLAGGETQYF
CDR3nt: TGTGCCAGCAGCCCCAACCTGGGACTAGCGGGAGGGGAGACCCAGTACTTC

abundance: NA
v_gene: TRBV29-1
d_gene: TRBD2
j_gene: TRBJ2-7
CDR3aa: CSVDTSGGRDEQYF
CDR3nt: TGCAGCGTCGATACTTCGGGAGGTAGGGACGAGCAGTACTTC

abundance: NA
v_gene: TRBV30
d_gene: TRBD2
j_gene: TRBJ2-7
CDR3aa: CAWSGASGLYEQYF
CDR3nt: TGTGCCTGGAGTGGGGCTAGCGGACTCTACGAGCAGTACTTC

abundance: NA
v_gene: TRBV19
d_gene: NA
j_gene: TRBJ1-2
CDR3aa: CASSIRGQGNYGYTF
CDR3nt: TGTGCCAGTAGTATACGGGGCCAGGGGAACTATGGCTACACCTTC

abundance: NA
v_gene: TRBV5-6
d_gene: NA
j_gene: TRBJ1-1
CDR3aa: CASSLAARSSEAFF
CDR3nt: TGTGCCAGCAGCTTGGCCGCACGATCTAGTGAAGCTTTCTTT

abundance: NA
v_gene: TRBV11-3
d_gene: TRBD2
j_gene: TRBJ2-5
CDR3aa: CASRSLAGVGTQYF
CDR3nt: TGTGCCAGCAGATCACTAGCGGGAGTGGGGACCCAGTACTTC

abundance: NA
v_gene: TRBV13
d_gene: TRBD2
j_gene: TRBJ2-4
CDR3aa: CASSSPAGENIQYF
CDR3nt: TGTGCCAGCAGCTCGCCAGCGGGGGAAAACATTCAGTACTTC

abundance: once
v_gene: TRBV6-5
d_gene: NA
j_gene: TRBJ2-5
CDR3aa: CASSYEADQETQYF
CDR3nt: TGTGCCAGCAGTTACGAGGCAGACCAAGAGACCCAGTACTTC

abundance: NA
v_gene: TRBV5-1
d_gene: TRBD1
j_gene: TRBJ1-2
CDR3aa: CASSTGGNYGYTF
CDR3nt: TGCGCCAGCAGCACAGGGGGCAACTATGGCTACACCTTC

abundance: NA
v_gene: TRBV30
d_gene: TRBD1
j_gene: TRBJ2-5
CDR3aa: CAWSSGTALETQYF
CDR3nt: TGTGCCTGGAGTTCCGGGACAGCCCTGGAGACCCAGTACTTC

abundance: NA
v_gene: TRBV6-5
d_gene: TRBD2
j_gene: TRBJ2-3
CDR3aa: CASRRVGAGGDTQYF
CDR3nt: TGTGCCAGCAGGCGGGTCGGCGCGGGAGGGGATACGCAGTATTTT

abundance: NA
v_gene: TRBV28
d_gene: NA
j_gene: TRBJ2-3
CDR3aa: CASSSGSTDTQYF
CDR3nt: TGTGCCAGCAGTTCCGGGAGCACAGATACGCAGTATTTT

abundance: NA
v_gene: TRBV9
d_gene: TRBD1
j_gene: TRBJ1-1
CDR3aa: CASSVQGAVNTEAFF
CDR3nt: TGTGCCAGCAGCGTTCAGGGGGCGGTGAACACTGAAGCTTTCTTT

abundance: NA
v_gene: TRBV28
d_gene: NA
j_gene: TRBJ2-3
CDR3aa: CASSSEDTQYF
CDR3nt: TGTGCCAGCAGTTCAGAAGATACGCAGTATTTT

abundance: once
v_gene: TRBV27
d_gene: TRBD1
j_gene: TRBJ2-7
CDR3aa: CARMTGIPYEQYF
CDR3nt: TGTGCCAGGATGACAGGGATCCCCTACGAGCAGTACTTC

abundance: NA
v_gene: TRBV5-1
d_gene: TRBD1
j_gene: TRBJ1-4
CDR3aa: CASSLGQGATNEKLFF
CDR3nt: TGCGCCAGCAGCTTGGGACAGGGGGCGACTAATGAAAAACTGTTTTTT

abundance: NA
v_gene: TRBV6-5
d_gene: NA
j_gene: TRBJ2-5
CDR3aa: CASRGLGSSAETQYF
CDR3nt: TGTGCCAGCAGGGGGTTAGGGTCTAGCGCCGAGACCCAGTACTTC

abundance: NA
v_gene: TRBV24-1
d_gene: TRBD2
j_gene: TRBJ2-3
CDR3aa: CATSGSRDTQYF
CDR3nt: TGTGCCACTAGCGGGAGCCGGGATACGCAGTATTTT

abundance: few
v_gene: TRBV13
d_gene: TRBD2
j_gene: TRBJ2-7
CDR3aa: CASSASGRRSEQYF
CDR3nt: TGTGCCAGCAGCGCGAGCGGGAGGAGGTCCGAGCAGTACTTC

abundance: NA
v_gene: TRBV11-2
d_gene: NA
j_gene: TRBJ2-5
CDR3aa: CASSSGSGSETQYF
CDR3nt: TGTGCCAGCAGCTCCGGCAGCGGGTCGGAGACCCAGTACTTC

abundance: NA
v_gene: TRBV12-3/TRBV12-4
d_gene: NA
j_gene: TRBJ1-3
CDR3aa: CASQGLTGNTIYF
CDR3nt: TGTGCCAGCCAGGGGCTTACTGGAAACACCATATATTTT

abundance: NA
v_gene: TRBV15
d_gene: NA
j_gene: TRBJ1-1
CDR3aa: CATSRDWRGANTEAFF
CDR3nt: TGTGCCACCAGCAGAGATTGGCGGGGAGCTAACACTGAAGCTTTCTTT

abundance: NA
v_gene: TRBV6-5
d_gene: TRBD1
j_gene: TRBJ2-5
CDR3aa: CASSSGQIQETQYF
CDR3nt: TGTGCCAGCAGTTCGGGACAGATCCAAGAGACCCAGTACTTC